These 14 T cell receptor beta chains share one sample of origin, sequenced in a study of T cell repertoires in cytomegalovirus infection. MiXCR, run by TCRdb on the reads, gives a single entry per CDR3 protein. The table lists hundreds of thousands of distinct CDR3 sequences, approximately 30% of them singletons, with around 12% in the top ten. These receptors have no known antigen. Sample: cultured CD8+ T cells from PBMCs, taken from culture after CMV antigen stimulation. The receptors shown here come from a human donor in good health (CMV status not recorded). Some clones in this sample may be carry-over from other donors' samples.

This chain joins TRBV25-1 and TRBJ2-1; D remains ambiguous. The CDR3 extends over 16 amino acids. Trimming left V 0 bases short and J 0 bases short, with 9 bases between. In germline, CDR1 is MGHDK, CDR2 SYGVNS. The CDR3 DNA sequence: TGTGCCAGCAGTGAATATTTCAGAAGCTCCTACAATGAGCAGTTCTTC. It specifies CASSEYFRSSYNEQFF. Full variable domain (missing parts from reference TRBV25-1 and TRBJ2-1): EADIYQTPRYLVIGTGKKITLECSQTMGHDKMYWYQQDPGMELHLIHYSYGVNSTEKGDLSSESTVSRIRTEHFPLTLESARPSHTSQYLCASSEYFRSSYNEQFFGPGTRLTVL.

This clonotype turned up a few times. The chain joins TRBV19 to TRBJ2-1, with TRBD2 as a possible D gene (5 bases). Trimming took 7 bases from V and 0 from J, leaving 13 bases between them. The CDR3 loop spans 15 amino acids. Germline V gene lookup returns CDR1 LNHDA and CDR2 SQIVND (reference sequence). The CDR3 nucleotides are TGTGCCAGTACAGAACGCCGGGGCTCCTACAATGAGCAGTTCTTC. It specifies CASTERRGSYNEQFF.

The table lists this clonotype with many counts. V is TRBV6-2 or TRBV6-3 and J is TRBJ1-5; D gene ambiguous. The germline V gene has CDR1 MNHEY and CDR2 SVGEGT. Trimming removed 2 bases from V and 2 bases from J, with 1 base in between. The CDR3 has 12 amino acids. The CDR3 nucleotides read TGTGCCAGCAGTTACCGCAATCAGCCCCAGCATTTT. This codes for CASSYRNQPQHF.

The chain has TRBV15 and TRBJ1-3; perhaps TRBD1 as D (5 bases). Germline assignment: CDR1 LNHNV and CDR2 YYDKDF (reference sequence). The CDR3 contains 15 residues. V was trimmed by 4 bases and J by 3 bases, leaving 13 bases between them. This CDR3 reads CATSKDRGFGNTIYF. DNA for the CDR3: TGTGCCACCAGCAAAGACAGAGGATTTGGAAACACCATATATTTT.

In its sample, this clonotype was seen many times. This chain's CDR3 is CASSLGGGDTEAFF. The CDR3 DNA reads TGTGCCAGCAGCTTAGGCGGAGGGGACACTGAAGCTTTCTTT. The rearrangement uses TRBV7-6 and TRBJ1-1; weak D call: TRBD1 (5 bases). The ends were cut back, 1 base at V and 3 bases at J, with 9 bases in the middle. This CDR3 has 14 amino acids. Germline V gene lookup returns CDR1 SGHVS and CDR2 FNYEAQ.

The sample holds a few counts of this clonotype. The chain links TRBV6-6 to TRBJ1-3; D call uncertain. This CDR3 has 15 residues. Germline V CDR1 and CDR2: MNHNY, SVGAGI (reference sequence). V was cut by 2 bases and J by 0 bases, with 8 bases left in between. CDR3 protein: CASSYRGPSGNTIYF. The CDR3 DNA reads TGTGCCAGCAGTTACCGCGGGCCCTCTGGAAACACCATATATTTT.

The genes are TRBV27 and TRBJ1-4; D may be TRBD1 (5 bases). V lost 3 bases and J 6 bases, leaving 11 bases between the germline ends. Germline V CDR1 and CDR2: MNHEY, SMNVEV (reference sequence). This CDR3 has 14 amino acids. CDR3 sequence reads: CASSFGGGDEKLFF. In nucleotides, the CDR3 is TGTGCCAGCAGTTTTGGGGGGGGAGATGAAAAACTGTTTTTT.

V and J are TRBV6-1 and TRBJ2-7; the match to TRBD1 covers 10 bases. Germline V gene sequence: CDR1 MNHNS, CDR2 SASEGT. This CDR3 spans 16 amino acids. The CDR3 here is CVSSAGTGEANYEQYV. In DNA, the CDR3 is TGTGTCAGCAGCGCCGGGACAGGGGAGGCCAACTACGAGCAGTACGTC.

There are a few counts of this clonotype. V usage is TRBV29-1 and J usage is TRBJ2-5; no definite D call. Germline V gives CDR1 SQVTM, CDR2 ANQGSEA. Trimming removed 4 bases at V and 3 bases at J, with 18 bases between. The CDR3 consists of 15 residues. The CDR3 DNA follows: TGCAGCGTTGTAGCCTTAGGGTCTTACGAAGAGACCCAGTACTTC. Protein product: CSVVALGSYEETQYF.

The chain's CDR3 is CASSQDPSAINIQYF. DNA for the CDR3: TGCGCCAGCAGCCAAGATCCCAGCGCAATTAACATTCAGTACTTC. The chain combines TRBV4-3 with TRBJ2-4; no clear D gene. The germline CDR1 and CDR2 sequences are LGHNA and YSLEER. This CDR3 comprises 15 residues. V lost 0 bases, J lost 7 bases, and 13 bases lay in between.

The gene calls are TRBV7-2 and TRBJ2-1, with D perhaps TRBD1 (6 bases). This CDR3 spans 16 amino acids. The germline gives CDR1 SGHTA, CDR2 FQGNSA. Deletions cut 2 bases from V and 1 base from J, with 12 bases between. CDR3 sequence reads: CASSLNGGRSYNEQFF. CDR3 bases: TGTGCCAGCAGCTTAAATGGGGGCCGATCCTACAATGAGCAGTTCTTC.

The rearrangement uses TRBV14 and TRBJ2-7; D unclear. Between the trimmed V and J ends, which lost 2 bases and 2 bases, there was a span of 25 bases. In germline, CDR1 is SGHDN, CDR2 FVKESK. The CDR3 is made up of 19 amino acids. The CDR3 DNA reads as TGTGCCAGCAGCCAATCCCCGGAACTTGCCCCATCCCCACCCTACGAGCAGTACGTC. This sequence encodes CASSQSPELAPSPPYEQYV.

This clonotype was picked up many times. V and J are TRBV3-1 and TRBJ1-6; possible D gene TRBD1, 6 bases. CDR1 is LGHDT and CDR2 is YNNKEL in the germline V gene (reference sequence). With 4 bases removed from V and 9 bases from J, the gap between germline ends came to 16 bases. The CDR3 is made up of 15 amino acids. The DNA of the CDR3 is TGTGCCAGCAGCCCGGGCGGGGGGGCTGGTTCACCCCTCCACTTT. Encoded protein: CASSPGGGAGSPLHF.

This clonotype was seen ten or more times. The chain joins TRBV7-2 to TRBJ2-1, with D possibly TRBD2 on 5 matching bases. The V and J ends lost 2 bases and 3 bases respectively, with 17 bases between them. Germline values: CDR1 SGHTA, CDR2 FQGNSA. The CDR3 contains 17 residues. In nucleotides, the CDR3 is TGTGCCAGCAGCTTACGGGAAAGGAAAATAGACTACAATGAGCAGTTCTTC. The encoded protein is CASSLRERKIDYNEQFF. Supplemented by reference TRBV7-2 and TRBJ2-1, the full variable domain reads GAGVSQSPSNKVTEKGKDVELRCDPISGHTALYWYRQSLGQGLEFLIYFQGNSAPDKSGLPSDRFSAERTGGSVSTLTIQRTQQEDSAVYLCASSLRERKIDYNEQFFGPGTRLTVL.